This entry features one T cell receptor beta chain sequence. The antigen is unknown. This sample was included in a study of post-analysis software for immune sequencing data. The CDR3 consists of 16 residues. V lost 0 bases to trimming and J lost 3 bases, with 13 bases between them. The germline V gene has CDR1 SGHRS and CDR2 YFSETQ. Study-wide points: Under the F measure, samples that were prepared in one batch clustered strongly together. With TRBV5-6, TRBV5-1 and TRBV20-1 included, about 5 TRBV segments were more frequent in patients than in controls.

Prepared TCR beta cDNA libraries contained unique molecular identifiers. Each CDR3 protein is one row after TCRdb ran MiXCR on the PCR reads. The sample shows 820,000 or so distinct CDR3 sequences, about 53% of them seen only once. Sample: blood. The TCR originated in a girl aged 5-17 years with multiple sclerosis. The rearrangement links TRBV5-1 to TRBJ1-5, with a tentative D call TRBD1 (5 bases). The CDR3 DNA reads as TGCGCCAGCAGCTTGGCCCCGGGACGGTTCAATCAGCCCCAGCATTTT. Translating gives CASSLAPGRFNQPQHF.